This T cell receptor (beta chain) comes out of a study of blood T cells in healthy people across ages (dated by TCRdb to the mid-2010s). Background on the whole study: In model experiments, template switching captured roughly one uniquely barcoded TCR beta cDNA molecule for every two T cells. Age-related changes in TCR beta repertoire diversity were measured in the study by deep sequencing normalized with unique cDNA molecular identifiers. The donors were divided into four age groups: young (average approximately 17 years), middle-aged (almost 40), aged (around 59) and long-lived (82). To avoid experimental bias, donors of different ages were spread randomly across the sequencing lanes. Using the same blood draw, the study looked at two additional independent replicas of 1 million unique cDNA reads for two donors, one aged 18 to 30 and the other aged 80 or older.

Receptor amplification or capture employed 5' RACE. Sequencing used an Illumina HiSeq 2500. A second roughly 6 to 12 cycle PCR used a sample-barcoded 5' primer and a J-beta primer mix. A template-switch 5' adaptor carrying 12 random nucleotides introduced a unique molecular identifier onto each TCR beta cDNA molecule. Each sample yielded at least 3 million CDR3-containing paired-end reads. First-strand cDNA was synthesized from all RNA with the Mint cDNA synthesis kit, primed by a TRBC-specific oligonucleotide. After uracil-DNA glycosylase treatment, a first 18-cycle PCR used universal primers M1SS and BC2_uni_R on all cDNA. The study's own analysis went as follows. For normalization, 1 million high-quality reads, each with a distinct molecular identifier, were randomly selected from each sample. Reads with shared molecular identifiers were discarded instead of being binned into consensus sequences. MiTCR, set to a Q25 quality threshold and the strictest error-elimination algorithm, was used for CDR3 identification, clonotype clustering and error correction. A nonparametric unseen species model using Euler transformation provided a lower-bound estimate of total TCR beta diversity. The public sequencing data were trimmed at Q25 with fastp and processed into clonotypes with MiXCR by TCRdb, which kept only in-frame beta chains. Duplicate CDR3 protein sequences are folded into a single record with the most common DNA and genes. TCRdb, not the authors, supplied the V and J calls. This sample has some 1.6 million distinct CDR3 sequences in its table, and about 35% of those were observed once. The ten largest clones represent approximately 10% of the sample.

The donors were roughly 38 Caucasian individuals from Russia, aged roughly 6 to 100 years, who were systemically healthy. Around 10 milliliters of peripheral blood were collected from each donor into EDTA-treated Vacutainer tubes. Ficoll-Paque density-gradient centrifugation was used to isolate PBMCs, with at least 6.5 million per sample. Trizol reagent was used to extract total RNA from PBMCs, with at least 6 micrograms per sample. For every donor, an aliquot of PBMCs went through flow cytometry to measure the percentages of naive CD45RAhigh/CD27high T cells. Comment on this clonotype: Its specific antigen is unknown. Within one base of it there is no much larger clone, and no base qualities were kept.

Study-level results and caveats: Compared with the aged group, the long-lived group had more naive CD4+ T cells, fewer expanded clones and increased TCR diversity, a pattern suggesting age selection. Because donor CMV infection status was unknown, age-related changes in expanded clonotypes were potentially confounded. There was a strong correlation between observed TCR beta diversity and the percentage of naive T cells measured by flow cytometry. Bulk unsorted PBMC profiling prevented conclusive comparison of naive and antigen-experienced compartments. Estimates of total diversity from one million sequenced T cells were regarded as lower bounds and underestimates. As age increased, observed TCR beta diversity per million T cells dropped in a roughly linear way, and a significant reduction was already evident by age 40.

CDR1 and CDR2 (DFQATT, SNEGSKA) derive from the germline V gene (reference sequence). The cysteine opens and the phenylalanine closes a CDR3 of 14 amino acids. The sequence is cut down to CDR3 DNA, 42 bases in frame from base 1. V gives up 1 base and J gives up 5 bases, and the segment between their germline ends measures 13 bases. This clonotype was obtained from a woman in her twenties or thirties in good health. This receptor chain uses TRBV20-1 and TRBJ2-3, with the D call perhaps TRBD1 or TRBD2, as 6 bases match in each case. The sample consisted of blood. The bases are TGCAGTGCTAGAGGTAGGGGGGCGGGAGATACGCAGTATTTT. Translated, this is CSARGRGAGDTQYF.